Below, 15 T cell receptor beta chains from the same sample are listed, as sequenced in a study of beta chain features in type 1 diabetes. No antigens are known for them. Study results and caveats: The study found moderately but significantly shorter TCRB CDR3s in all four CD4+ subsets of Type 1 diabetes patients.

Of the isolated RNA, all was reverse transcribed, and so the sequenced material was expressed TCRB transcripts. The assay was immunoSEQ multiplex PCR, and TCRdb's table has in-frame clones only and misses some. The data hold a few hundred thousand clones, with around 16% observed a single time. Sequencing input: naive CD4+ T cells from blood. These receptors all stem from a man aged 30-40 years with type 1 diabetes.

The J gene is TRBJ2-7, the V gene TRBV30, with D possibly TRBD2 on 5 matching bases. The CDR3 covers 11 residues. The germline V and J ends were trimmed by 3 bases and 2 bases, with 5 bases remaining between them. Germline V gene lookup returns CDR1 GTSNPN and CDR2 SVGIG (reference sequence). The CDR3 here is CAWRRAYEQYF. The CDR3 nucleotides are TGTGCCTGGAGGAGGGCCTACGAGCAGTACTTC.

The V call is TRBV6-5, the J call TRBJ1-5; D uncertain. The CDR3 runs 15 residues. The V end lost 2 bases, the J end lost 1 base, and 9 bases lay between the germline ends. From germline, CDR1 is MNHEY and CDR2 SVGAGI. The CDR3 DNA reads TGTGCCAGCAGTTACGAGAAGGGCAGCAATCAGCCCCAGCATTTT. Residues: CASSYEKGSNQPQHF.

The chain joins TRBV29-1 to TRBJ2-6, with a possible D match to TRBD1 (5 bases). Germline V gene sequence: CDR1 SQVTM, CDR2 ANQGSEA. Trimming took off 0 bases at V and 4 bases at J, with 10 bases between the two ends. The CDR3 is made up of 15 amino acids. CDR3 nucleotide sequence: TGCAGCGTTGAAGATCAGGGCTCCGGGGCCAACGTCCTGACTTTC. As protein: CSVEDQGSGANVLTF.

V is TRBV15 and J is TRBJ2-4; 7 nucleotides match TRBD1. The V and J ends lost 3 bases and 9 bases, in that order; junction bases with no gene match: 8. The CDR3 extends over 14 amino acids. Germline V gene lookup returns CDR1 LNHNV and CDR2 YYDKDF (reference sequence). This CDR3 is CATSRATGSTIQYF. In nucleotides, the CDR3 is TGTGCCACCAGCAGGGCGACAGGGTCGACCATTCAGTACTTC.

V is TRBV29-1 and J is TRBJ2-4; TRBD1 aligns across 7 bases. The CDR3 contains 14 residues. Unmatched junction bases numbered 8, after V lost 6 bases and J lost 3 bases. Germline V CDR1 and CDR2: SQVTM, ANQGSEA. Here the CDR3 DNA reads TGCAGCGTCGTAGCCGGGACAGTCAAAAACATTCAGTACTTC. Translating gives CSVVAGTVKNIQYF.

V gene TRBV6-6 combines with J gene TRBJ2-7; 16 bases fit TRBD2. The V gene end was trimmed by 6 bases and the J gene end by 9 bases; junction bases not matched to a gene: 8. Germline V CDR1 and CDR2: MNHNY, SVGAGI (reference sequence). The CDR3 totals 15 residues. The CDR3: CASRDGTSGRARQYF. The CDR3 coding sequence is TGTGCCAGCAGAGACGGGACTAGCGGGAGGGCGCGGCAGTACTTC.

This clone was counted between two and nine times. The chain combines TRBV30 with TRBJ1-3; D is unclear. Germline loops: CDR1 GTSNPN, CDR2 SVGIG (reference sequence). Trimming took 3 bases from V and 1 from J, leaving 7 bases between them. CDR3 length equals 13 residues. The CDR3, as DNA: TGTGCCTGGAGATTAGGGTCTGGAAACACCATATATTTT. This gives the protein CAWRLGSGNTIYF.

V and J are TRBV27 and TRBJ2-3; D uncertain. The CDR3 length is 15 residues. Trimming left V 11 bases short and J 0 bases short, with 18 bases between. Germline CDR1 is MNHEY and CDR2 is SMNVEV (reference sequence). DNA of the CDR3: TGTGCCTCTGCGACAACCTCGACAAGCACAGATACGCAGTATTTT. This gives the protein CASATTSTSTDTQYF.

The V and J genes are TRBV5-1 and TRBJ2-7; TRBD1 agrees at 11 bases. Per the germline V gene, CDR1 is SGHRS and CDR2 is YFSETQ. Losses at the gene ends were 4 bases for V and 5 bases for J; bases not matched to a gene: 8. The CDR3 is 15 amino acids. The CDR3 nucleotides are TGCGCCAGCAGCATGGAGGACAGGGGGCGAGACGAGCAGTACTTC. Translated: CASSMEDRGRDEQYF.

This clone has just a few counts. The chain links TRBV28 to TRBJ1-2; no definite D call. From germline, CDR1 is MDHEN and CDR2 SYDVKM. V lost 5 bases and J 0 bases, leaving 13 bases between the germline ends. The CDR3 is 15 amino acids. CDR3 loop: CASSRWTDTNYGYTF. In DNA form, the CDR3 reads TGTGCCAGCAGTAGGTGGACGGATACTAACTATGGCTACACCTTC.

This chain links TRBV29-1 with TRBJ1-2; tentatively, D is TRBD1 (5 bases). The V end was cut by 3 bases, the J end by 8 bases, with 10 bases between. This CDR3 region has 11 residues. The V gene's germline CDR1 is SQVTM and CDR2 ANQGSEA. CDR3: CSVDNRLGYTF. CDR3 DNA sequence: TGCAGCGTTGATAACAGGCTCGGCTACACCTTC.

The chain joins TRBV5-1 to TRBJ2-6; TRBD1 might be the D (5 bases). In germline, CDR1 is SGHRS, CDR2 YFSETQ. The CDR3 has 15 amino acids. V was trimmed by 3 bases and J by 4 bases, leaving 11 bases between them. Written as DNA, the CDR3 is TGCGCCAGCAGCTGGCAGGGAACCGGGGCCAACGTCCTGACTTTC. Translating it yields CASSWQGTGANVLTF. Full variable domain (remainder filled in from reference TRBV5-1 and TRBJ2-6): KAGVTQTPRYLIKTRGQQVTLSCSPISGHRSVSWYQQTPGQGLQFLFEYFSETQRNKGNFPGRFSGRQFSNSRSEMNVSTLELGDSALYLCASSWQGTGANVLTFGAGSRLTVL.

This clone was detected only a few times. V usage is TRBV10-3 and J usage is TRBJ2-2; no definite D call. Looked up from germline, CDR1 is ENHRY and CDR2 is SYGVKD. The V end lost 3 bases, the J end lost 2 bases, and 10 bases lay between the germline ends. The CDR3 covers 15 residues. CDR3 loop: CAISDARSNTGELFF. CDR3 DNA: TGTGCCATCAGTGACGCCAGGTCCAACACCGGGGAGCTGTTTTTT.

This clone has only a few counts. V is TRBV10-3 and J is TRBJ2-7; 8 bases are shared with TRBD1. Germline assignment: CDR1 ENHRY and CDR2 SYGVKD. There are 13 residues in the CDR3. With V trimmed by 6 bases and J by 5 bases, 6 bases remained unmatched. CDR3 in DNA: TGTGCCATCAGAGGACAGGGCGCGAACGAGCAGTACTTC. Residues: CAIRGQGANEQYF.

This clone has only a few counts. The chain recombines TRBV9 with TRBJ2-7; TRBD2 matches at 8 bases. Germline assignment: CDR1 SGDLS and CDR2 YYNGEE. The CDR3 runs 15 residues. The V gene end was trimmed by 0 bases and the J gene end by 4 bases; junction bases not matched to a gene: 6. The CDR3 DNA is TGTGCCAGCAGCGTAGACAGCGGGAGAAAATACGAGCAGTACTTC. Protein: CASSVDSGRKYEQYF.